These 14 T cell receptor beta chains share one sample of origin, sequenced in a study of T-cell memory formation after mild COVID-19. TCRdb redid the calling of the 5' RACE reads with MiXCR, one entry per CDR3 protein. The sample lists roughly 610,000 distinct CDR3 sequences, around 16% occurring once. Sequencing used PBMCs or a T cell subset sorted from them (not recorded which). All receptors come from an adult woman who had mild COVID-19 (a few samples of this study predate the infection). Cell type and time point are not known.

This clonotype was detected many times. The chain joins TRBV12-3 or TRBV12-4 to TRBJ2-3, with TRBD2 matching 9 bases. Trimming at V came to 7 bases and at J to 0 bases, leaving 2 bases not matched to a gene. The CDR3 spans 14 residues. CDR3 sequence (DNA): TGTGCCAGCAAAAGCGGGGGGAGCACAGATACGCAGTATTTT. Its translation is CASKSGGSTDTQYF.

This clonotype has just a few counts. The DNA for the CDR3 is TGTGCCAGCAGTCCTAATCCCAGACGCTACACCTTC. Translating it yields CASSPNPRRYTF. V gene TRBV12-3 or TRBV12-4 combines with J gene TRBJ1-2, with no clear D. The V gene lost 5 bases and the J gene lost 9 bases, with 13 bases spanning the gap. The CDR3 runs to 12 residues.

This clonotype was counted a few times. For the CDR3, the DNA is TGTGCCAGTAGCCAACTGAGGGGGGGACTCCTCGGCTACGAGCAGTACTTC. Amino acid sequence: CASSQLRGGLLGYEQYF. V and J are TRBV19 and TRBJ2-7; D possibly corresponds to TRBD2 (7 bases). The V end lost 6 bases, the J end lost 3 bases, and 24 bases lay between the germline ends. The CDR3 consists of 17 residues. Germline lookup yields CDR1 LNHDA and CDR2 SQIVND (reference sequence).

The V and J genes are TRBV5-1 and TRBJ2-7; a weak D match, TRBD1 (6 bases). Germline CDR1 SGHRS, CDR2 YFSETQ. This CDR3 has 15 amino acids. Trimming left V 3 bases short and J 7 bases short, with 20 bases between. CDR3: CASSSWTAHLEEQYF. DNA of the CDR3: TGCGCCAGCAGCTCCTGGACAGCCCACCTTGAGGAGCAGTACTTC.

CDR3 bases: TGTGCCAGCAGCCAAGGCGGGTACACTGAAGCTTTCTTT. Its translation is CASSQGGYTEAFF. The V call is TRBV14, the J call TRBJ1-1, with D unresolved. The CDR3 is made up of 13 amino acids. CDR1 is SGHDN, CDR2 FVKESK, per germline. The V end was cut by 1 base, the J end by 3 bases, with 6 bases between.

This clonotype has more than one count but fewer than ten. This chain uses TRBV12-3 or TRBV12-4 with TRBJ2-1; possibly TRBD1 for D (6 bases). The CDR3 has 12 residues. CDR3 in amino acids: CVSTGGYNEQFF. The CDR3 coding sequence is TGTGTCTCGACAGGTGGATACAATGAGCAGTTCTTC.

The chain carries TRBV4-2 and TRBJ2-5, with 12 nucleotides matching TRBD2. With 3 bases clipped from V and 3 bases from J, the junction kept 2 bases outside the gene matches. This CDR3 has 15 residues. The germline V gene encodes CDR1 LGHNA and CDR2 YNFKEQ. The CDR3 reads CASSQRLAGEETQYF. The CDR3 nucleotides read TGTGCCAGCAGCCAGAGACTAGCGGGGGAAGAGACCCAGTACTTC.

The rearrangement uses TRBV5-5 and TRBJ1-2, with a weak D call TRBD1 (6 bases). The CDR3 has 14 amino acids. The germline CDR1 and CDR2 sequences are SGHKS and YYEKEE (reference sequence). The V gene lost 0 bases and the J gene lost 6 bases, with 12 bases spanning the gap. CDR3 in DNA: TGTGCCAGCAGCTTGGTAACAGGGATGAATGGCTACACCTTC. This translates into CASSLVTGMNGYTF.

This chain connects TRBV12-3 or TRBV12-4 to TRBJ2-5; 12 bases match TRBD1. The CDR3 totals 15 residues. Trimming removed 4 bases from V and 5 bases from J; junction bases left unmatched: 5. CDR3 DNA sequence: TGTGCCAGCAGTTCCGGGACAGGGGGCCAGGAGACCCAGTACTTC. This gives the protein CASSSGTGGQETQYF.

This chain uses TRBV2 with TRBJ2-5, with D possibly TRBD2 on 5 matching bases. The V gene's germline CDR1 is SNHLY and CDR2 FYNNEI. V dropped 8 bases and J dropped 5 bases, with 15 bases sitting between them. The CDR3 has 13 residues. The DNA of the CDR3 is TGTGCCAGCGCGGGCTTTTTATTCGAGACCCAGTACTTC. This codes for CASAGFLFETQYF.

This clonotype was found a few times. The rearrangement links TRBV9 to TRBJ1-5, with a weak D call TRBD1 (5 bases). The germline V gene has CDR1 SGDLS and CDR2 YYNGEE. The CDR3 extends over 15 amino acids. The ends were cut back, 4 bases at V and 1 base at J, with 12 bases in the middle. DNA of the CDR3: TGTGCCAGCAGCCCCCTGGGGCACAGCAATCAGCCCCAGCATTTT. As protein: CASSPLGHSNQPQHF.

This clonotype was recorded at least ten times. The chain couples TRBV20-1 to TRBJ2-3, with TRBD2 matching 9 bases. This CDR3 is 21 amino acids long. The junction had 26 bases not matched to a gene; V was cut back by 6 bases and J by 1 base. Looked up from germline, CDR1 is DFQATT and CDR2 is SNEGSKA (reference sequence). CDR3 sequence reads: CSARPAARPGVLAGGTDTQYF. CDR3 coding DNA: TGCAGTGCCAGACCCGCCGCCCGGCCCGGGGTCTTAGCGGGGGGCACAGATACGCAGTATTTT.

Turning to this clonotype: Germline is not matched at one junction end, which may reflect a read error. V usage is TRBV5-1 and J usage is TRBJ1-1; 10 bases map to TRBD1. Germline CDR1 reads SGHRS; CDR2 reads YFSETQ. The length of the CDR3 is 16 residues. The CDR3 reads CASSLAGTGVNTEAFF. The DNA of the CDR3 is TGTGCCAGCAGCTTAGCCGGGACAGGGGTGAACACTGAAGCTTTCTTT.

This clonotype was counted a few times. The V and J genes are TRBV7-2 and TRBJ1-5; the match to TRBD1 covers 7 bases. Germline V gene data show CDR1 as SGHTA and CDR2 as FQGNSA. V was clipped by 1 base and J by 1 base; unmatched bases: 1. CDR3 size: 15 residues. CDR3 sequence: CASSLGGQSNQPQHF. CDR3 in DNA: TGTGCCAGCAGCTTAGGGGGACAGAGCAATCAGCCCCAGCATTTT.